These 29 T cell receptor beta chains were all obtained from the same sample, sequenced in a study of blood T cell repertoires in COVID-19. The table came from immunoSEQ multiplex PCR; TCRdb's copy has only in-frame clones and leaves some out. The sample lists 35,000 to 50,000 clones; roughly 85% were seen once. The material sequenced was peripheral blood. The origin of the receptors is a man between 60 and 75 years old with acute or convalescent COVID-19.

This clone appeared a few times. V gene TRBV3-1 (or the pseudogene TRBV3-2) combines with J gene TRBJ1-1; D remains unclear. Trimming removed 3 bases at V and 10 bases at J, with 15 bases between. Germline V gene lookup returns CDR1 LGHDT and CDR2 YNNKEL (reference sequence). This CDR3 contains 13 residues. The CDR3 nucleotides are TGTGCCAGCAGCCACTTAAGCGGAGAGGTAGCTTTCTTT. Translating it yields CASSHLSGEVAFF.

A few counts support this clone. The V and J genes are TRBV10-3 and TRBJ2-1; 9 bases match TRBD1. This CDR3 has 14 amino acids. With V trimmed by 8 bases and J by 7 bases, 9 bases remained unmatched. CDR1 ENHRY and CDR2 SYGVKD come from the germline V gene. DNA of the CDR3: TGTGCCATCTCTGGACAGGGGCAGCGGAATGAGCAGTTCTTC. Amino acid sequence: CAISGQGQRNEQFF.

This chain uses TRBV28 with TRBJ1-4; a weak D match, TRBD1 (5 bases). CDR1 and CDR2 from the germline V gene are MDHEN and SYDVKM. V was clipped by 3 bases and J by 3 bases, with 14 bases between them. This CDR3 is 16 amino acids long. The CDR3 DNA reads TGTGCCAGCAGTTTCCCCCAGGGTAGCCCTAATGAAAAACTGTTTTTT. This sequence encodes CASSFPQGSPNEKLFF.

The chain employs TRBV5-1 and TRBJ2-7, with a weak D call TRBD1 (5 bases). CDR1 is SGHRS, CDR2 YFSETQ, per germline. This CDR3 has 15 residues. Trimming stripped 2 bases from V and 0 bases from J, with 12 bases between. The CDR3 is CASSLGARSSYEQYF. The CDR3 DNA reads TGCGCCAGCAGCTTAGGGGCACGGAGCTCCTACGAGCAGTACTTC.

CDR3 in amino acids: CASSSGLGGEKLFF. The CDR3 nucleotides are TGTGCCAGCAGCTCGGGGTTGGGGGGTGAAAAACTGTTTTTT. The chain has TRBV9 and TRBJ1-4; TRBD1 is a possible D gene (5 bases). Trimming cost V 4 bases and J 7 bases, with 14 bases left between them. The CDR3 spans 14 residues. Looked up from germline, CDR1 is SGDLS and CDR2 is YYNGEE.

DNA of the CDR3: TGTGCCAGTAGTATTATGGGAGGGTTTGGGGCCAACGTCCTGACTTTC. Translation gives CASSIMGGFGANVLTF. The rearrangement joins TRBV19 to TRBJ2-6; TRBD2 matches 7 bases. Germline assignment: CDR1 LNHDA and CDR2 SQIVND (reference sequence). This CDR3 has 16 residues. V gave up 3 bases and J gave up 3 bases; unmatched junction bases: 5.

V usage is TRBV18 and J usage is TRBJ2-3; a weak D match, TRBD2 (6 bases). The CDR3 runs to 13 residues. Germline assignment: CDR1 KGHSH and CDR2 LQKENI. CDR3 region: CADSGTSTDTQYF. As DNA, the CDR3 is TGTGCAGATTCGGGGACTAGCACAGATACGCAGTATTTT.

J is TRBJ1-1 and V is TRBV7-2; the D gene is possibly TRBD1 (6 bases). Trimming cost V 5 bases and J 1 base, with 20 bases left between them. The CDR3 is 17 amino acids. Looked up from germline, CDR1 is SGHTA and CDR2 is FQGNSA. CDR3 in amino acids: CASSLGLLTGPNTEAFF. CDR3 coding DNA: TGTGCCAGCAGCCTGGGGCTATTGACAGGACCGAACACTGAAGCTTTCTTT.

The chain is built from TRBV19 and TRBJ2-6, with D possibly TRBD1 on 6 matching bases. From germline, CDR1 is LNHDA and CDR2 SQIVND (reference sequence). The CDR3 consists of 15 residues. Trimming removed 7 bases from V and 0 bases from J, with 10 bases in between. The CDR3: CASTQGASGANVLTF. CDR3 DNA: TGTGCCAGTACACAGGGTGCCTCTGGGGCCAACGTCCTGACTTTC.

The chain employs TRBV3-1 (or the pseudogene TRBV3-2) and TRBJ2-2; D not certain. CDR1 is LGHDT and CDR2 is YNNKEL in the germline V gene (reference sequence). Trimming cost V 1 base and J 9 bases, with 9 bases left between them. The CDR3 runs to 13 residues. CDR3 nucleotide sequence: TGTGCCAGCAGCCAAGCGGCGGCCTGGGAGCTGTTTTTT. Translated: CASSQAAAWELFF.

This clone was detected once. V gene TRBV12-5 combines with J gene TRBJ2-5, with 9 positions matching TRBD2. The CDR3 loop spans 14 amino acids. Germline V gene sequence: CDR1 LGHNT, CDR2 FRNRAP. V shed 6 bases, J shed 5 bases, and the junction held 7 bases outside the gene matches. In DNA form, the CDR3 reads TGTGCTAGTGGCAATCTAGCGGGGTATGAGACCCAGTACTTC. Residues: CASGNLAGYETQYF.

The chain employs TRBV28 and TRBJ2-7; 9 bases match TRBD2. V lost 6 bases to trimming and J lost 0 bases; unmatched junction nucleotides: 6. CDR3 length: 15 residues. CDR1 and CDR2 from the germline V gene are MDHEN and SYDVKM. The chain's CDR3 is CASSSSGGSSYEQYF. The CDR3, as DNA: TGTGCCAGCAGCTCGAGCGGGGGGAGCTCCTACGAGCAGTACTTC.

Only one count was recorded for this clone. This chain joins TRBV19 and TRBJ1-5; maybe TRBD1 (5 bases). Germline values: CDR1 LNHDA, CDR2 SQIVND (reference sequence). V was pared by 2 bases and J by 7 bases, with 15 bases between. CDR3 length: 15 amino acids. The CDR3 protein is CASSIIGRERQPQHF. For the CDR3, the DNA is TGTGCCAGTAGTATAATTGGCAGGGAAAGGCAGCCCCAGCATTTT.

The CDR3 bases are TGTGCCAGCAGCTTTGGACAGGGTCATAATGAAAAACTGTTTTTT. It specifies CASSFGQGHNEKLFF. The chain links TRBV5-4 to TRBJ1-4; 8 bases are a match to TRBD1. The CDR3 has 15 residues. Trimming took 2 bases from V and 4 from J; bases not matched to a gene: 4. Germline loops: CDR1 SGHNT, CDR2 YYREEE (reference sequence).

CDR3: CASSPPVAGGGYTF. The CDR3 nucleotides read TGTGCCAGCTCACCACCGGTGGCAGGAGGGGGCTACACCTTC. J is TRBJ1-2 and V is TRBV18; D call uncertain. Germline CDR1 reads KGHSH; CDR2 reads LQKENI. The CDR3 sequence is 14 residues long. The V and J ends lost 0 bases and 8 bases respectively, with 13 bases between them.

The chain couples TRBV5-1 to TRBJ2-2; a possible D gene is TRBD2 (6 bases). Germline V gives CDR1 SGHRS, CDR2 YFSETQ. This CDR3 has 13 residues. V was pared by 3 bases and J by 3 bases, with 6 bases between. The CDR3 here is CASSSGDTGELFF. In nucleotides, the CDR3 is TGCGCCAGCAGCTCGGGAGACACCGGGGAGCTGTTTTTT.

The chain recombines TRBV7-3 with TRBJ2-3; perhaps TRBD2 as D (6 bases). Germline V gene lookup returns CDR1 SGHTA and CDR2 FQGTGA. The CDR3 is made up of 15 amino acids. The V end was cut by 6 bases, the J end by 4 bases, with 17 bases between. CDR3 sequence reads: CASSLIGGAADTQYF. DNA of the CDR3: TGTGCCAGCAGTTTGATAGGAGGGGCCGCAGATACGCAGTATTTT.

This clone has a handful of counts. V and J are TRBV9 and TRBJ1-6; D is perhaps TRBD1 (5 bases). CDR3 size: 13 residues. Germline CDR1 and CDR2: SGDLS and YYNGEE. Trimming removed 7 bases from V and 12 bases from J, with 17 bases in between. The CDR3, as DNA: TGTGCCAGCCAGGGCAATGCTGGTTTACCCCTCCACTTT. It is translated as CASQGNAGLPLHF.

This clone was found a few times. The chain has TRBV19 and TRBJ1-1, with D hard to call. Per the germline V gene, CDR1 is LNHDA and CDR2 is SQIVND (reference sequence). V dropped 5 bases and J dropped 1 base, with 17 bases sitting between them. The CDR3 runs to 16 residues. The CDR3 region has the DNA TGTGCCAGTAGTCCCCGTAATCCAGGAAGGAACACTGAAGCTTTCTTT. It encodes CASSPRNPGRNTEAFF.

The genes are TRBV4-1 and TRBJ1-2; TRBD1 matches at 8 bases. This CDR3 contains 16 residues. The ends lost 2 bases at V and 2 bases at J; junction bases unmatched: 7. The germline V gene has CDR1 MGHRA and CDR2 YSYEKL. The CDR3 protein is CASSQRQGASNYGYTF. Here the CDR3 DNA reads TGCGCCAGCAGCCAACGCCAGGGGGCGTCCAACTATGGCTACACCTTC.

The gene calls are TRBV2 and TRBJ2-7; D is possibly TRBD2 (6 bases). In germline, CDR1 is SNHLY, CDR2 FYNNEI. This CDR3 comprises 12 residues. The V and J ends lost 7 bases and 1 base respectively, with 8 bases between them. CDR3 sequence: CASTRESYEQYF. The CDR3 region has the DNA TGTGCCAGCACGCGGGAATCCTACGAGCAGTACTTC.

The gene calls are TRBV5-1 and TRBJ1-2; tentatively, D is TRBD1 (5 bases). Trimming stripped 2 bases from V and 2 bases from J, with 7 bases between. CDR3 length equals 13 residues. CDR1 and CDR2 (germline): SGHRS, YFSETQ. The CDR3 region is CASSLQENYGYTF. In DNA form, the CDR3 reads TGCGCCAGCAGCTTACAGGAAAACTATGGCTACACCTTC. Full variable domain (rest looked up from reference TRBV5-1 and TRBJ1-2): KAGVTQTPRYLIKTRGQQVTLSCSPISGHRSVSWYQQTPGQGLQFLFEYFSETQRNKGNFPGRFSGRQFSNSRSEMNVSTLELGDSALYLCASSLQENYGYTFGSGTRLTVV.

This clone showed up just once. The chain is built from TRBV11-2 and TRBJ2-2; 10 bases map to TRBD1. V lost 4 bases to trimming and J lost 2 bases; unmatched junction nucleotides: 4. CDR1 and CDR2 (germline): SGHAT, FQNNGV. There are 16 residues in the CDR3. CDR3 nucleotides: TGTGCCAGCAGCTCCCGGACAGGGGGAAACACCGGGGAGCTGTTTTTT. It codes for CASSSRTGGNTGELFF.

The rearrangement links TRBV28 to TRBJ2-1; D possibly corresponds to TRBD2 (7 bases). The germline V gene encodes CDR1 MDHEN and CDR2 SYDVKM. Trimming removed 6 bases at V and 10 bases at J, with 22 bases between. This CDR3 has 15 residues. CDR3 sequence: CASRGEGVYIREQFF. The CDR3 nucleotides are TGTGCCAGCAGGGGGGAGGGGGTCTACATTCGGGAGCAGTTCTTC.

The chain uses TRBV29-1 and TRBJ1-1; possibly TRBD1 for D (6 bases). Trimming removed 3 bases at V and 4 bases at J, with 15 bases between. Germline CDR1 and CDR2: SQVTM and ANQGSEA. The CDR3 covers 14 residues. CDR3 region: CSVDPGATGTEAFF. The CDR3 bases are TGCAGCGTTGATCCAGGGGCGACGGGCACTGAAGCTTTCTTT.

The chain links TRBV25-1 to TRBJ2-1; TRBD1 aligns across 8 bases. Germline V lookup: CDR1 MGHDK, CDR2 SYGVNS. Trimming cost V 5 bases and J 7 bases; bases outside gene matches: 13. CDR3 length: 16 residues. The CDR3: CASSPRGPHLRNEQFF. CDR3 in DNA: TGTGCCAGCAGTCCCAGGGGGCCCCATCTTAGGAATGAGCAGTTCTTC.

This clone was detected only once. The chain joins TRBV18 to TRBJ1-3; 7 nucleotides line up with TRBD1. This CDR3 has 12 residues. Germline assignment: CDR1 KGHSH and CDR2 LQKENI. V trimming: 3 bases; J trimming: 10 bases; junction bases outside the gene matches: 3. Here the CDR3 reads CASSPGQPTIYF. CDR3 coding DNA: TGTGCCAGCTCACCGGGACAGCCTACCATATATTTT. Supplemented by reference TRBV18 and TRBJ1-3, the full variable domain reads NAGVMQNPRHLVRRRGQEARLRCSPMKGHSHVYWYRQLPEEGLKFMVYLQKENIIDESGMPKERFSAEFPKEGPSILRIQQVVRGDSAAYFCASSPGQPTIYFGEGSWLTVV.

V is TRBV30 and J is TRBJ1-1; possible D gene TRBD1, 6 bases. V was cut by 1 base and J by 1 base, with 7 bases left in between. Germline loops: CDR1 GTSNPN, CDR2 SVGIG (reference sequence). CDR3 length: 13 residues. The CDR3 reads CAWSGQANTEAFF. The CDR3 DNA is TGTGCCTGGAGTGGACAGGCGAACACTGAAGCTTTCTTT.

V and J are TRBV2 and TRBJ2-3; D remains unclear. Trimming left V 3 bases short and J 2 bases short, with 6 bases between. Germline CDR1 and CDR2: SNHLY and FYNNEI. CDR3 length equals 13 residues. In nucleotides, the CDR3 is TGTGCCAGCAGTGATGACTTCACAGATACGCAGTATTTT. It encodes CASSDDFTDTQYF. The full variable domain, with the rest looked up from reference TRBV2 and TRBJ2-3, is EPEVTQTPSHQVTQMGQEVILRCVPISNHLYFYWYRQILGQKVEFLVSFYNNEISEKSEIFDDQFSVERPDGSNFTLKIRSTKLEDSAMYFCASSDDFTDTQYFGPGTRLTVL.